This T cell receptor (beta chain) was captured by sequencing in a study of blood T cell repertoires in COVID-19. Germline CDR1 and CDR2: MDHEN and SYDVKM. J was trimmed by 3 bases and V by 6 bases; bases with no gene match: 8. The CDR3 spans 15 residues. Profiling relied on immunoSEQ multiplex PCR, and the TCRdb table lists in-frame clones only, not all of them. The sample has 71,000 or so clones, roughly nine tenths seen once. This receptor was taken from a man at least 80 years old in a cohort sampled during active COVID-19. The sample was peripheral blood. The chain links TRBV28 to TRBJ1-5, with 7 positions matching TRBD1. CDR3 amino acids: CASSGTENYNQPQHF. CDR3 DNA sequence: TGTGCCAGCAGCGGGACAGAAAACTACAATCAGCCCCAGCATTTT.